Shown below are 3 T cell receptor beta chains from a single sample sequenced in a study of lymphopenia after photon versus proton radiotherapy. Assay used: immunoSEQ multiplex PCR; TCRdb lists only in-frame clones, some missing. The repertoire consists of under 15,000 clones, with around 89% occurring once and the leading ten covering 3% to 3.5%. Specimen: peripheral blood, collected from a patient treated with proton-based radiotherapy. The receptors originated from a man aged 55 to 70 with pancreatic cancer.

The J gene is TRBJ1-4, the V gene TRBV7-2; no definite D call. Between the trimmed V and J ends, which lost 5 bases and 0 bases, there was a span of 13 bases. The CDR3 covers 16 residues. Germline-derived CDR1 and CDR2 are SGHTA and FQGNSA. In DNA, the CDR3 is TGTGCCAGCAGCCCCCGGACGAGCGCAACTAATGAAAAACTGTTTTTT. Protein sequence: CASSPRTSATNEKLFF.

The rearrangement uses TRBV27 and TRBJ1-1, with 8 positions matching TRBD1. Per germline, CDR1 MNHEY and CDR2 SMNVEV (reference sequence). The V segment lost 8 bases and the J segment 0 bases; nucleotides outside the gene matches: 8. This CDR3 has 15 amino acids. The CDR3 protein is CASWRTGRMNTEAFF. In DNA form, the CDR3 reads TGTGCCAGCTGGCGGACAGGGCGCATGAACACTGAAGCTTTCTTT.

The chain joins TRBV11-2 to TRBJ2-7; 8 bases line up with TRBD2. Germline loops: CDR1 SGHAT, CDR2 FQNNGV. The J segment lost 2 bases and the V segment lost 4 bases, leaving 7 bases of the junction unmatched. The CDR3 contains 15 residues. CDR3 sequence: CASSSQPAGAYEQYF. CDR3 in DNA: TGTGCCAGCAGCTCCCAGCCAGCGGGAGCCTACGAGCAGTACTTC.